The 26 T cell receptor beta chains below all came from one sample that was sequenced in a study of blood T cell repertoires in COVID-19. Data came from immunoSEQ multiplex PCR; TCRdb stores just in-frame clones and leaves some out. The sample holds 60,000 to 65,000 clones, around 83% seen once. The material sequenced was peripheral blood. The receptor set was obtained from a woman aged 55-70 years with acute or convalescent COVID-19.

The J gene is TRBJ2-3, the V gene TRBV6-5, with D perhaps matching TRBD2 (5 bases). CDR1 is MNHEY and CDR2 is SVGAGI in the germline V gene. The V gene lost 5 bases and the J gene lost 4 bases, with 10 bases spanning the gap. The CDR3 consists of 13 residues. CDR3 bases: TGTGCCAGCAGTCTGAGCGGAGCAGATACGCAGTATTTT. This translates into CASSLSGADTQYF.

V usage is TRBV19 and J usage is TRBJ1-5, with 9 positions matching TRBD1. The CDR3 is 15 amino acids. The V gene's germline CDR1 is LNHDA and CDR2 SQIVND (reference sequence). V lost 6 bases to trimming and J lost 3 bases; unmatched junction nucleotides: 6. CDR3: CASRPDRGNNQPQHF. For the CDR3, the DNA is TGTGCCAGTAGACCGGACAGGGGAAACAATCAGCCCCAGCATTTT. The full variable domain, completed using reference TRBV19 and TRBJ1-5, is DGGITQSPKYLFRKEGQNVTLSCEQNLNHDAMYWYRQDPGQGLRLIYYSQIVNDFQKGDIAEGYSVSREKKESFPLTVTSAQKNPTAFYLCASRPDRGNNQPQHFGDGTRLSIL.

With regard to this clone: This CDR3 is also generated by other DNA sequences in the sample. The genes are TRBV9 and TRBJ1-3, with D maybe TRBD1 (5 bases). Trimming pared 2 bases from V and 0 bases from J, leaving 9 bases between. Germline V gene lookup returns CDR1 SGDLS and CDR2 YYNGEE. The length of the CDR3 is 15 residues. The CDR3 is CASSVAGLSGNTIYF. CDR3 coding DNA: TGTGCCAGCAGCGTGGCAGGGCTCTCTGGAAACACCATATATTTT.

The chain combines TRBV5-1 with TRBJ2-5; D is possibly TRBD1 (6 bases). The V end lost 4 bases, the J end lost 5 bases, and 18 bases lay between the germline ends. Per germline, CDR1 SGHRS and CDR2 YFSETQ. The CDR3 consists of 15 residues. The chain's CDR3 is CASSPETGFWETQYF. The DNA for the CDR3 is TGCGCCAGCAGCCCGGAAACAGGGTTTTGGGAGACCCAGTACTTC. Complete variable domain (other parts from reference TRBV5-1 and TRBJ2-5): KAGVTQTPRYLIKTRGQQVTLSCSPISGHRSVSWYQQTPGQGLQFLFEYFSETQRNKGNFPGRFSGRQFSNSRSEMNVSTLELGDSALYLCASSPETGFWETQYFGPGTRLLVL.

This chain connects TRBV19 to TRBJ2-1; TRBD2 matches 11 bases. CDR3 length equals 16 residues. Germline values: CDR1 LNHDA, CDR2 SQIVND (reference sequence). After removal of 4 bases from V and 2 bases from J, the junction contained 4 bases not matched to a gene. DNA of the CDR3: TGTGCCAGTAGTACCTATAGCGGGGGGGCCTACAATGAGCAGTTCTTC. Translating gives CASSTYSGGAYNEQFF.

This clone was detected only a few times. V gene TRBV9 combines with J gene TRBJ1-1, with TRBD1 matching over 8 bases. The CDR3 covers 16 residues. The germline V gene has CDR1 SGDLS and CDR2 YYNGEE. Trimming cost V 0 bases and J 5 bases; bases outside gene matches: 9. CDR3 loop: CASSVGTGILGTEAFF. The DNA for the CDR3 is TGTGCCAGCAGCGTAGGGACAGGGATTTTGGGAACTGAAGCTTTCTTT. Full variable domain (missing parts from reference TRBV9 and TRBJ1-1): DSGVTQTPKHLITATGQRVTLRCSPRSGDLSVYWYQQSLDQGLQFLIQYYNGEERAKGNILERFSAQQFPDLHSELNLSSLELGDSALYFCASSVGTGILGTEAFFGQGTRLTVV.

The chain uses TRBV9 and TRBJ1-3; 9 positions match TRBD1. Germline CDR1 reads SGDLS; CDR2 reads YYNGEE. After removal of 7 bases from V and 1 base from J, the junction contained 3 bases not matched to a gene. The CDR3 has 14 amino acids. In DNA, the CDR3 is TGTGCCAGCGGGGGACAGGGATCTGGAAACACCATATATTTT. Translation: CASGGQGSGNTIYF.

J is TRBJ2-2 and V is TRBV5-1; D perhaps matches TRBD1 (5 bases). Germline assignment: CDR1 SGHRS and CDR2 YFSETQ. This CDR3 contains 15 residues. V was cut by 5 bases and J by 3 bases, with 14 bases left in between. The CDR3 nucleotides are TGCGCCAGCAGGGGGTCGGACACTTACACCGGGGAGCTGTTTTTT. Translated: CASRGSDTYTGELFF.

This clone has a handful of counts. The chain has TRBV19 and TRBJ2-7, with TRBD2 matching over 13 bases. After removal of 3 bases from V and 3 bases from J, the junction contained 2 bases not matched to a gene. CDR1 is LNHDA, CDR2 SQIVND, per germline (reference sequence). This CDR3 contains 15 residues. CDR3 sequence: CASSMGTSGVYEQYF. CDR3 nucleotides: TGTGCCAGTAGTATGGGGACTAGCGGGGTCTACGAGCAGTACTTC.

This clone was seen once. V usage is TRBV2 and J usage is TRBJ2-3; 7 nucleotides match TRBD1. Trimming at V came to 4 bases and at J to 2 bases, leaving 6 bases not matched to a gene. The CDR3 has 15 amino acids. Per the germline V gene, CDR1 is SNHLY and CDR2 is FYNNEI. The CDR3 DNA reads TGTGCCAGCAGTGCGGACAGGACCTACACAGATACGCAGTATTTT. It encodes CASSADRTYTDTQYF.

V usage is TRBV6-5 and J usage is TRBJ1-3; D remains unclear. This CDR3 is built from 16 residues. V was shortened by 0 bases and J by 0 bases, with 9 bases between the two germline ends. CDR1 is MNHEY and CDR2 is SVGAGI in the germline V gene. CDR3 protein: CASSYSWAYSGNTIYF. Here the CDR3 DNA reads TGTGCCAGCAGTTACTCGTGGGCCTACTCTGGAAACACCATATATTTT.

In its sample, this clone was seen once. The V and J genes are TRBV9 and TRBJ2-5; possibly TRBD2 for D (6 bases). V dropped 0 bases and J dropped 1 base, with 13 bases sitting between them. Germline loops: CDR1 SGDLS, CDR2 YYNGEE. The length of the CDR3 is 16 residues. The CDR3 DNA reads TGTGCCAGCAGCGTAGGAGGAGGGGCCCTCCAAGAGACCCAGTACTTC. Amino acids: CASSVGGGALQETQYF.

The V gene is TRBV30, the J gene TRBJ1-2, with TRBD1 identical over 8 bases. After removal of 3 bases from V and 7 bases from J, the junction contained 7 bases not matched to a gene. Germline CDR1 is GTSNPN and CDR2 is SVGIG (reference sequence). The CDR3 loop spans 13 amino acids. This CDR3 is CAWSADRESGYTF. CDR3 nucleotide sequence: TGTGCCTGGAGCGCGGACAGGGAGTCTGGCTACACCTTC.

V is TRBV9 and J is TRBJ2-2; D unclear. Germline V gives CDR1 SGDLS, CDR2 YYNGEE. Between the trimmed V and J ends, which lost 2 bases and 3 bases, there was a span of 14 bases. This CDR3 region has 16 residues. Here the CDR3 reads CASSVGVSRYTGELFF. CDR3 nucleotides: TGTGCCAGCAGCGTCGGAGTATCGCGTTACACCGGGGAGCTGTTTTTT. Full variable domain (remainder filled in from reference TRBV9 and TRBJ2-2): DSGVTQTPKHLITATGQRVTLRCSPRSGDLSVYWYQQSLDQGLQFLIQYYNGEERAKGNILERFSAQQFPDLHSELNLSSLELGDSALYFCASSVGVSRYTGELFFGEGSRLTVL.

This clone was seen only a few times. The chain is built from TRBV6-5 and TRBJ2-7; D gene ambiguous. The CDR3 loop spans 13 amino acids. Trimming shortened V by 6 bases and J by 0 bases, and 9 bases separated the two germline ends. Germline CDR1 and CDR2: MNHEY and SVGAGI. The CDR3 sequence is CASRSQSSYEQYF. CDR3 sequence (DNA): TGTGCCAGCAGGTCACAGAGCTCCTACGAGCAGTACTTC.

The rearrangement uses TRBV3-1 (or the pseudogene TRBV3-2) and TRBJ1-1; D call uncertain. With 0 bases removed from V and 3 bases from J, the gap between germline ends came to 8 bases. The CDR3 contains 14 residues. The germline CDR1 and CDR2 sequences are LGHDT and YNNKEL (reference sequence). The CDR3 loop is CASSQDKPYTEAFF. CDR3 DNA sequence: TGTGCCAGCAGCCAAGATAAGCCTTACACTGAAGCTTTCTTT.

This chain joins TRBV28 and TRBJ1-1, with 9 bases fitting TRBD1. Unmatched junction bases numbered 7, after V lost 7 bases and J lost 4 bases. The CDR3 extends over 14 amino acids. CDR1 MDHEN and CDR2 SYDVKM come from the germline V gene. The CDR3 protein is CASKGDRVVTEAFF. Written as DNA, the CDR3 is TGTGCCAGCAAAGGGGACAGGGTGGTCACTGAAGCTTTCTTT.

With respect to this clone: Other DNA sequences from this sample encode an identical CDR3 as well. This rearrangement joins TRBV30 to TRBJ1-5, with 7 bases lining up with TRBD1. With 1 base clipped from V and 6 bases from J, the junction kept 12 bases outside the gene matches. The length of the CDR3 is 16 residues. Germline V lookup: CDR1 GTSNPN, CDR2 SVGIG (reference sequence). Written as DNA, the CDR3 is TGTGCCTGGAGTGGAGAAGGGGGCGCGGGGGGTCAGCCCCAGCATTTT. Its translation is CAWSGEGGAGGQPQHF.

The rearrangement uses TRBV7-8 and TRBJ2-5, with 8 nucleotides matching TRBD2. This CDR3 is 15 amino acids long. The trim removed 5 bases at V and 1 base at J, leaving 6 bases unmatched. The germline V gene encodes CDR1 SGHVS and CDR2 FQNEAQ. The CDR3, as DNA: TGTGCCAGCAGCGTAACGGGGGGGCTCCAAGAGACCCAGTACTTC. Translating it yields CASSVTGGLQETQYF.

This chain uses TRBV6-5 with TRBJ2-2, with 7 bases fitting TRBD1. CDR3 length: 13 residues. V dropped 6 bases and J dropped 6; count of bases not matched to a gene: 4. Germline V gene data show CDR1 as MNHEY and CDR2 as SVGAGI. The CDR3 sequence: CASSATGPGELFF. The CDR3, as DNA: TGTGCCAGCAGCGCGACAGGGCCCGGGGAGCTGTTTTTT.

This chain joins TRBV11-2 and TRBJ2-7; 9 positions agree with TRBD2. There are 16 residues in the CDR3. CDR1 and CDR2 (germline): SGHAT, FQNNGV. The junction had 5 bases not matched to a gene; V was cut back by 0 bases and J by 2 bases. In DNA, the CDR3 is TGTGCCAGCAGCTTAGATCGCGGGGGGGGTACCTACGAGCAGTACTTC. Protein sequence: CASSLDRGGGTYEQYF.

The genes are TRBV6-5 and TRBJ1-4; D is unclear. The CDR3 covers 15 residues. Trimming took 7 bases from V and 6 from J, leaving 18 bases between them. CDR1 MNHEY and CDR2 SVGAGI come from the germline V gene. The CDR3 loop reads CASNQVGRGHEKLFF. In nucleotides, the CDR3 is TGTGCCAGCAACCAAGTGGGCCGAGGGCATGAAAAACTGTTTTTT.

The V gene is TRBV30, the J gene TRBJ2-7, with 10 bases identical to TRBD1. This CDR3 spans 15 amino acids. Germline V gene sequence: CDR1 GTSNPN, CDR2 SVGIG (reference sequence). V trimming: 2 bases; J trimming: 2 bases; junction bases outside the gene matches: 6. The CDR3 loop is CAWSLRTGGPYEQYF. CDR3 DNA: TGTGCCTGGAGTCTTCGGACAGGGGGGCCCTACGAGCAGTACTTC.

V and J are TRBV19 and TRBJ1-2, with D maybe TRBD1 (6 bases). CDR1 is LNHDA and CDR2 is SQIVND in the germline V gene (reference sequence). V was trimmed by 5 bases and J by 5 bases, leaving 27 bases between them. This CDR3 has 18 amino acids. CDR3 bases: TGTGCCAGTAGTCCCCTCGCCCCCAAACAGGGTGAGGAGTATGGCTACACCTTC. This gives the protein CASSPLAPKQGEEYGYTF.

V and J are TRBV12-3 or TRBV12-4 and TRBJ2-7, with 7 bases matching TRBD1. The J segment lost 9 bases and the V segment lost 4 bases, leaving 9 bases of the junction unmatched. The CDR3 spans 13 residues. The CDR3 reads CASSSDRQYGQYF. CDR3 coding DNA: TGTGCCAGCAGTTCGGACAGGCAATATGGGCAGTACTTC.

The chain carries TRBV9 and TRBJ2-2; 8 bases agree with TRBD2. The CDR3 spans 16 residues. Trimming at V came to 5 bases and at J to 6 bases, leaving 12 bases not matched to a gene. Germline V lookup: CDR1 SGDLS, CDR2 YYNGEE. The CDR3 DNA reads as TGTGCCAGCAGTGCAAGGTCGGGAGGGATCTCCGGGGAGCTGTTTTTT. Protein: CASSARSGGISGELFF.